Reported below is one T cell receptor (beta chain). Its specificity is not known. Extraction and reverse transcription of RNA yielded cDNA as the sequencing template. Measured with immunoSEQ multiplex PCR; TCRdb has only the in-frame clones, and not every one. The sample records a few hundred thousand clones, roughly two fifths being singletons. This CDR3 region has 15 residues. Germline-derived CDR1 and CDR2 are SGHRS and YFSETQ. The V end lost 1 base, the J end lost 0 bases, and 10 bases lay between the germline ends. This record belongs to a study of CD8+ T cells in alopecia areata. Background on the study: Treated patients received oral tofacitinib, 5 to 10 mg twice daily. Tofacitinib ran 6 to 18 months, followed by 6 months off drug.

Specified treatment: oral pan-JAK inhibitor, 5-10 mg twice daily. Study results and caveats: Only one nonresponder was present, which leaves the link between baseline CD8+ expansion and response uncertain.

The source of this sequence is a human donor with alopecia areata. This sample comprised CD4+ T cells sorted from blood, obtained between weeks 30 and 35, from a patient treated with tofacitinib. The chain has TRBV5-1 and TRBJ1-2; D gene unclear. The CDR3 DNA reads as TGCGCCAGCAGCTTGTCCGGTTTAGCTAACTATGGCTACACCTTC. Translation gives CASSLSGLANYGYTF.